This T cell receptor (beta chain) was identified during a study of T-cell reconstitution after alpha-beta-depleted transplantation in children. As it was prepared, the TCRbeta library received unique molecular identifiers. TCRdb re-called the PCR reads through MiXCR, storing one row per CDR3 protein. This table has about 640,000 distinct CDR3 sequences, roughly 17% appearing once. The ends were cut back, 0 bases at V and 10 bases at J, with 10 bases in the middle. The germline V gene has CDR1 MNHNS and CDR2 SASEGT. The CDR3 totals 12 residues. This clonotype was recorded many times. This chain uses TRBV6-1 with TRBJ2-7; D may be TRBD1 (5 bases). The sample consisted of PBMCs from the stem cell graft donor, taken from the stem cell graft. This sequence was found in a human donor who donated a stem cell graft to a child with acute myeloid leukemia. CDR3 in amino acids: CASSEAYGAQYF. The DNA for the CDR3 is TGTGCCAGCAGTGAAGCTTATGGGGCTCAGTACTTC.